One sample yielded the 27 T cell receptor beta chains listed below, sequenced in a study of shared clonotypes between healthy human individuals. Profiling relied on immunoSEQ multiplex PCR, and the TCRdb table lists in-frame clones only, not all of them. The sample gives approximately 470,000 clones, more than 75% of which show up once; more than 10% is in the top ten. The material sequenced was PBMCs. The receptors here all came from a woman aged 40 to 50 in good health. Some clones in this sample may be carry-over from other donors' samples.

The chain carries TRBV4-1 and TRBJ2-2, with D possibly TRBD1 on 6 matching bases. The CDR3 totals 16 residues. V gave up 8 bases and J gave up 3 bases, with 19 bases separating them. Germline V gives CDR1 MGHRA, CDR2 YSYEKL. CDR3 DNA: TGCGCCAGCGGGAGAGGGGGAACGGGGCACACCGGGGAGCTGTTTTTT. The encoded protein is CASGRGGTGHTGELFF.

The CDR3 coding sequence is TGTGCCAGCGACTATCGTCAGTCTAGCGGGAGTGGGAAGCTGTTTTTT. Amino acids: CASDYRQSSGSGKLFF. The rearrangement links TRBV2 to TRBJ2-2; 10 bases are a match to TRBD2. The ends lost 8 bases at V and 12 bases at J; junction bases unmatched: 18. Germline-derived CDR1 and CDR2 are SNHLY and FYNNEI. The CDR3 is made up of 16 amino acids.

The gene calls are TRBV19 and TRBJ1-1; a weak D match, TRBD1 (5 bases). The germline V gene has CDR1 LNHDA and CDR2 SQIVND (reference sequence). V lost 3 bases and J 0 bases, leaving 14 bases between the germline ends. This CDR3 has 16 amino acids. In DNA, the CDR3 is TGTGCCAGTAGTATGTTACGGGGGAGTATGAACACTGAAGCTTTCTTT. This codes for CASSMLRGSMNTEAFF. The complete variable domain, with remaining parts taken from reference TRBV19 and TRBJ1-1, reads DGGITQSPKYLFRKEGQNVTLSCEQNLNHDAMYWYRQDPGQGLRLIYYSQIVNDFQKGDIAEGYSVSREKKESFPLTVTSAQKNPTAFYLCASSMLRGSMNTEAFFGQGTRLTVV.

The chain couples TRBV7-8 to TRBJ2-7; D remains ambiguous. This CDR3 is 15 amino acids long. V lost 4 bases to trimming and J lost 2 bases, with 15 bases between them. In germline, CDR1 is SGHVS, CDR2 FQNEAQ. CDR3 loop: CASSSIEVPPYEQYF. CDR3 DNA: TGTGCCAGCAGCTCGATTGAGGTTCCCCCCTACGAGCAGTACTTC.

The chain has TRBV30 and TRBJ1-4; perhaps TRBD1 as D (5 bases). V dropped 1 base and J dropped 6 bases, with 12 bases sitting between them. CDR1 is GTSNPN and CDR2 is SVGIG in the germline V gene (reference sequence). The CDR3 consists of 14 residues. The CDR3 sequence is CAWSGRGPHEKLFF. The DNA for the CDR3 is TGTGCCTGGAGTGGGCGGGGCCCCCATGAAAAACTGTTTTTT.

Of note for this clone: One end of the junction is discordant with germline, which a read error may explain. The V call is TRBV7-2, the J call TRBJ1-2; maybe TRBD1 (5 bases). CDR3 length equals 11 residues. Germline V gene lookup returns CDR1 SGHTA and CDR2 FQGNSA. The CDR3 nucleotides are TGTGCCAGCAGCCGGGACCCCGAGTTAGCCTTC. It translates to CASSRDPELAF.

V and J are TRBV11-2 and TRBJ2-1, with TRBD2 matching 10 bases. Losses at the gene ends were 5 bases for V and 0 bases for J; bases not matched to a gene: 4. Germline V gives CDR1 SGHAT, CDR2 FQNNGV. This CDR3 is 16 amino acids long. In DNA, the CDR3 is TGTGCCAGCAGCACCCTAGCGGGGGACTCCTACAATGAGCAGTTCTTC. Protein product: CASSTLAGDSYNEQFF.

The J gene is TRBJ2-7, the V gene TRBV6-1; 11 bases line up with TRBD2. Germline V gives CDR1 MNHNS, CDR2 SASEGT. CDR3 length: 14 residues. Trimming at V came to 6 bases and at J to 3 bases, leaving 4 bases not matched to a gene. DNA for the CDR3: TGTGCCAGCAGCTTCGGGACTAGCGGCTACGAGCAGTACTTC. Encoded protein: CASSFGTSGYEQYF.

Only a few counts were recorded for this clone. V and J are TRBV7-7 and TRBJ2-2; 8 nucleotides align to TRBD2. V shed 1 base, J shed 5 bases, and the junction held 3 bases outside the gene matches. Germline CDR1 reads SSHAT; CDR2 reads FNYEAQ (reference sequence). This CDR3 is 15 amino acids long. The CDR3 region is CASSLVAGSTGELFF. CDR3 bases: TGTGCCAGCAGCTTAGTAGCGGGAAGTACCGGGGAGCTGTTTTTT.

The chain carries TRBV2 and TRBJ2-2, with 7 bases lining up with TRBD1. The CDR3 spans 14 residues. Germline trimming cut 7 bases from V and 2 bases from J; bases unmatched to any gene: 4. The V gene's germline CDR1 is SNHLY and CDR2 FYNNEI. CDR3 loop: CASNRQGNTGELFF. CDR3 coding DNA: TGTGCCAGCAACCGACAGGGAAACACCGGGGAGCTGTTTTTT.

The CDR3 region is CASLESGSYEQYF. The DNA of the CDR3 is TGTGCCAGCCTCGAGAGCGGGAGCTACGAGCAGTACTTC. The J gene is TRBJ2-7, the V gene TRBV6-1; 8 nucleotides match TRBD2. The germline V gene encodes CDR1 MNHNS and CDR2 SASEGT. The CDR3 runs 13 residues. Unmatched junction bases numbered 6, after V lost 8 bases and J lost 3 bases.

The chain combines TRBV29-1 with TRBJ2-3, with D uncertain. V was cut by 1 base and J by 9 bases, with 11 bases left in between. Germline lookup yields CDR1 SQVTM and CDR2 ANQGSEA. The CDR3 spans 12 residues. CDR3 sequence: CSVEGDARTQYF. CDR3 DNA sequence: TGCAGCGTTGAAGGTGATGCTCGCACGCAGTATTTT.

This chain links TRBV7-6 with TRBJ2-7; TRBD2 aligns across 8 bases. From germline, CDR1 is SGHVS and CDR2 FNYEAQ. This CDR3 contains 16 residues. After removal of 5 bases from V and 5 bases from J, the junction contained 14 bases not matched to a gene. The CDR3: CASSPRYSGTSNEQYF. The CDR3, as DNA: TGTGCCAGCAGCCCGCGATACTCCGGGACTAGTAACGAGCAGTACTTC.

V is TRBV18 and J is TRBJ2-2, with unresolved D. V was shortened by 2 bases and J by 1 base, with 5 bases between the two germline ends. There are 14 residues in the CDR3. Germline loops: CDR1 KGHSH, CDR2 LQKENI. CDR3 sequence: CASSPTKNTGELFF. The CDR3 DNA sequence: TGTGCCAGCTCACCAACAAAGAACACCGGGGAGCTGTTTTTT.

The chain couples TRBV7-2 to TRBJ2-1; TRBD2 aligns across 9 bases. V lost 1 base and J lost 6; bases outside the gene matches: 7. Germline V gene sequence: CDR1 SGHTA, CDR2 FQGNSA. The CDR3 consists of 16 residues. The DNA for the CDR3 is TGTGCCAGCAGCTTAGTTGCGGGAGGGCTTCTCAATGAGCAGTTCTTC. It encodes CASSLVAGGLLNEQFF.

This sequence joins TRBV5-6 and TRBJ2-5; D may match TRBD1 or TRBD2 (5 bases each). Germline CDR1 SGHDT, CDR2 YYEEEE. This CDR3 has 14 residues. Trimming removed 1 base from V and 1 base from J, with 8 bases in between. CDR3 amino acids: CASSLWGSQETQYF. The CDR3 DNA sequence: TGTGCCAGCAGCTTGTGGGGGAGCCAAGAGACCCAGTACTTC.

The CDR3 DNA reads TGTGCCAGCAGCTTAGTTGGGGCTGACACCATATATTTT. This translates into CASSLVGADTIYF. The chain carries TRBV7-9 and TRBJ1-3; D is possibly TRBD1 (5 bases). The V end was cut by 1 base, the J end by 8 bases, with 9 bases between. Germline loops: CDR1 SEHNR, CDR2 FQNEAQ (reference sequence). CDR3 length equals 13 residues.

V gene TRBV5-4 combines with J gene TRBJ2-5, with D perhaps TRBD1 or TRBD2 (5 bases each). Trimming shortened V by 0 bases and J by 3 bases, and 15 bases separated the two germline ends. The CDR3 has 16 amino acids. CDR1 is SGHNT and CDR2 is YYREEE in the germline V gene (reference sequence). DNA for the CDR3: TGTGCCAGCAGCTTGGCCGGGGCTGAAGTAAAAGAGACCCAGTACTTC. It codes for CASSLAGAEVKETQYF.

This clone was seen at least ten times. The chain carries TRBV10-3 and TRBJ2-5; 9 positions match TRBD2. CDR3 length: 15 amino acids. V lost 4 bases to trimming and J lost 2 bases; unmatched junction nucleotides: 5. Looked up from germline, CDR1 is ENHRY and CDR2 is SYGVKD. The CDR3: CAISGLLAGQETQYF. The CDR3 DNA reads TGTGCCATCAGTGGCCTCCTAGCGGGACAAGAGACCCAGTACTTC.

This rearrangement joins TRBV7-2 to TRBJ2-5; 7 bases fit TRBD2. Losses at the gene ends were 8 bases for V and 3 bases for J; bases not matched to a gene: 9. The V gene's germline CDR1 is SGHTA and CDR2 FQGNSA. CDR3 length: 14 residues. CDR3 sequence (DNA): TGTGCCAGCGCCCCCCAAGGACTAGAAGAGACCCAGTACTTC. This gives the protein CASAPQGLEETQYF.

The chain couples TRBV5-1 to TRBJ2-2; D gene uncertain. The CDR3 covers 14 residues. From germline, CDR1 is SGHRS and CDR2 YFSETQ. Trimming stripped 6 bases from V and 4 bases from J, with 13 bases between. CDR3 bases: TGCGCCAGCAAACAAAGCCAGGTCACCGGGGAGCTGTTTTTT. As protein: CASKQSQVTGELFF.

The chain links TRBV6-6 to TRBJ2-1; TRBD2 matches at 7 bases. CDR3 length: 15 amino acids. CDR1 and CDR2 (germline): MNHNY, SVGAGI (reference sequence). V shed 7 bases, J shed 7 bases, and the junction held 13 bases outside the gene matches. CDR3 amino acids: CASTNSARRGNEQFF. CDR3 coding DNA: TGTGCCAGCACCAATTCGGCTCGGCGGGGGAATGAGCAGTTCTTC.

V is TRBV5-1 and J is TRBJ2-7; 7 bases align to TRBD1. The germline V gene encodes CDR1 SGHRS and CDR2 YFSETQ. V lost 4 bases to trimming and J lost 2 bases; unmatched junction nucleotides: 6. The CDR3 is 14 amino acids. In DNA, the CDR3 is TGCGCCAGCAGCCCTCGACAGGGACCCTACGAGCAGTACTTC. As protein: CASSPRQGPYEQYF.

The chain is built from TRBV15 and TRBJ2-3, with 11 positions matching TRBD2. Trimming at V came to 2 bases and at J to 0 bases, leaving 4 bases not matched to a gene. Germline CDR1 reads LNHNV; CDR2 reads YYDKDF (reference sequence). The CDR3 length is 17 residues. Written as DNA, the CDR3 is TGTGCCACCAGCAGAAAGACTAGCGGGATTAGCACAGATACGCAGTATTTT. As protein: CATSRKTSGISTDTQYF.

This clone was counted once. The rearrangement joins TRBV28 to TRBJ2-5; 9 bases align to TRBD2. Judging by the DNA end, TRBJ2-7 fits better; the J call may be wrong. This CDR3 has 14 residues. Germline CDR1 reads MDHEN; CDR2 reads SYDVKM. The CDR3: CATLAGMGVYEQYF. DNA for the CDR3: TGTGCCACCCTAGCGGGAATGGGGGTCTACGAGCAGTACTTC.

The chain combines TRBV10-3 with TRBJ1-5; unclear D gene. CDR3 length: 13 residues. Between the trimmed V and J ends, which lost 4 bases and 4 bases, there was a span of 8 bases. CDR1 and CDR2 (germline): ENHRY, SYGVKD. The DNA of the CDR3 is TGTGCCATCAGTGCGGAAACGAATCAGCCCCAGCATTTT. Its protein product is CAISAETNQPQHF.

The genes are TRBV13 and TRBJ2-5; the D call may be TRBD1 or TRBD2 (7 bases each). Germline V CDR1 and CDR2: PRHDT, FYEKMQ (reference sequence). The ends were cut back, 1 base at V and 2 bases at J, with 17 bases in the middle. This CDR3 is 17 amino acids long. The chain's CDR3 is CASSLVAGSRGQETQYF. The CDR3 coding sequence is TGTGCCAGCAGCTTAGTAGCGGGTAGCAGGGGGCAAGAGACCCAGTACTTC.